Sequencing of this TCR beta chain was carried out in a study of identical twins. CDR3 length: 9 residues. CDR1 is SQVTM, CDR2 ANQGSEA, per germline. The V and J ends lost 3 bases and 15 bases, in that order; junction bases with no gene match: 2. cDNA carried unique molecular identifiers, and a universal primer site was added by template switching. MiXCR, applied by TCRdb to the 5' RACE reads, yields one record per CDR3 protein. The data hold 1.5 million to 2 million distinct CDR3 sequences, with about 32% observed a single time. This clonotype appeared a few times. Antigen unknown. Study-wide results and limits: Potential partial confounding of zero-insertion analyses by invariant MAIT and iNKT cells was noted. Less excess twin sharing appeared in beta out-of-frame sequences.

Sequences were obtained from cord blood. The receptor was isolated from a newborn girl in good health. The rearrangement uses TRBV29-1 and TRBJ2-1; 7 bases match TRBD2. DNA for the CDR3: TGCAGCGTTGACTGGGGGGGGTTCTTC. It translates to CSVDWGGFF.